This T cell receptor (beta chain) was obtained from a study of technical replicates of blood from a few donors (TCRdb year 2017). Worth noting for this clone: Its antigen remains unidentified. No quality values exist for individual bases; no much larger clone is one base distant.

Library generation was performed with the immunoSEQ multiplex PCR assay. The immuneACCESS repertoire file appears here via TCRdb, limited to in-frame rearrangements. These files lack a portion of the clones; in checked studies, under half of the deficit traces to unresolved V genes, and the cause of the others is not known. The sample table records 95,000 to 100,000 clones; 96% of these occur just once. The top ten hold approximately 0.2% of the sample. The germline V gene encodes CDR1 MGHRA and CDR2 YSYEKL. Unmatched junction bases come to 14, with V trimmed by 1 base and J by 4 bases. CDR3 length: 18 amino acids, cysteine to phenylalanine. The DNA shown is the 54-base CDR3, in frame from base 1.

Sequencing used T cells isolated from PBMCs. The rearrangement combines TRBV4-1 with TRBJ1-1; TRBD1 matches 8 bases in the middle. The receptor was isolated from a human donor in good health. The bases read TGCGCCAGCAGCCAAGGCCGGGGGCAGGGGGCTTCCCGCACTGAAGCTTTCTTT. Translation gives CASSQGRGQGASRTEAFF.